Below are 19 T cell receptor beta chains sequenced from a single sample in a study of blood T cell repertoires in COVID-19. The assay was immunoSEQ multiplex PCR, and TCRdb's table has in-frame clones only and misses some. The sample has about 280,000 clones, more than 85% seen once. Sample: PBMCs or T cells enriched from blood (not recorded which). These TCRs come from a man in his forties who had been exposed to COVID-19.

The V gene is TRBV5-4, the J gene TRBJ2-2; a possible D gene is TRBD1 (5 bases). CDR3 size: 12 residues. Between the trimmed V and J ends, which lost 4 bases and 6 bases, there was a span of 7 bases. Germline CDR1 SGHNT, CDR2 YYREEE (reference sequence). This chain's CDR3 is CASSLGAGELFF. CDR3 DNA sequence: TGTGCCAGCAGCCTAGGGGCCGGGGAGCTGTTTTTT.

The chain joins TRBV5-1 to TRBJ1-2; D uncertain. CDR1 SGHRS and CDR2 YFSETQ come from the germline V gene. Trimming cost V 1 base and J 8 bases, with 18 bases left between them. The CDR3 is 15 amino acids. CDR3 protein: CASSLTPDTSLGYTF. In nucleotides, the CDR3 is TGCGCCAGCAGCTTGACCCCCGACACCTCTTTAGGCTACACCTTC.

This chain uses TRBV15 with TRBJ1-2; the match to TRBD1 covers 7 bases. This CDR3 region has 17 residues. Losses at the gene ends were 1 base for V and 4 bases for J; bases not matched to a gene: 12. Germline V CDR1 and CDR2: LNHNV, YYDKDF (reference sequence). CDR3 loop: CATSRGFRDRLFYGYTF. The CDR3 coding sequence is TGTGCCACCAGCAGAGGGTTCCGGGACAGACTATTCTATGGCTACACCTTC. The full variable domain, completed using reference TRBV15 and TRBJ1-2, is DAMVIQNPRYQVTQFGKPVTLSCSQTLNHNVMYWYQQKSSQAPKLLFHYYDKDFNNEADTPDNFQSRRPNTSFCFLDIRSPGLGDTAMYLCATSRGFRDRLFYGYTFGSGTRLTVV.

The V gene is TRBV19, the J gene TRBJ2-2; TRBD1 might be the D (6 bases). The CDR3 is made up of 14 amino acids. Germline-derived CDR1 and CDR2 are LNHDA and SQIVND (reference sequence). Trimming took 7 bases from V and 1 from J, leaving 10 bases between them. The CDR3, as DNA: TGTGCCAGTAAGACAGGAAGGAACACCGGGGAGCTGTTTTTT. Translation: CASKTGRNTGELFF.

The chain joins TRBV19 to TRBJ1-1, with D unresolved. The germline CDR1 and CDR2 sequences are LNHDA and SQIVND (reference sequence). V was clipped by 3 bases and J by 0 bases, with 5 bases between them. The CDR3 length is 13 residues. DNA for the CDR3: TGTGCCAGTAGTATGTCCATGAACACTGAAGCTTTCTTT. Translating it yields CASSMSMNTEAFF.

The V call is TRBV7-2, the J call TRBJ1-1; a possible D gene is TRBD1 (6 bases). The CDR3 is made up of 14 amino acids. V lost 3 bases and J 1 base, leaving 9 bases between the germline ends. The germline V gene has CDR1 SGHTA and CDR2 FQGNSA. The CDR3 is CASSFDRQNTEAFF. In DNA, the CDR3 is TGTGCCAGCAGCTTCGACAGGCAGAACACTGAAGCTTTCTTT. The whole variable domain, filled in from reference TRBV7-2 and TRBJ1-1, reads GAGVSQSPSNKVTEKGKDVELRCDPISGHTALYWYRQSLGQGLEFLIYFQGNSAPDKSGLPSDRFSAERTGGSVSTLTIQRTQQEDSAVYLCASSFDRQNTEAFFGQGTRLTVV.

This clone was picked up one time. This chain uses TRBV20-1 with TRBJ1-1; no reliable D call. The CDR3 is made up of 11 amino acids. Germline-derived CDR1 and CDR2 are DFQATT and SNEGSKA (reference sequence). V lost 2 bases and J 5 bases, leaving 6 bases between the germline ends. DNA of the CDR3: TGCAGTGCTAGACTAATAACTGAAGCTTTCTTT. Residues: CSARLITEAFF.

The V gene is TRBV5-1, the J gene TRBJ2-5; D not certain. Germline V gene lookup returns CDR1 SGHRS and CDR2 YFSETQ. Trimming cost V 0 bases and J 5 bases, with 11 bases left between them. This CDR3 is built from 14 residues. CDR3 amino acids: CASSLAVNTETQYF. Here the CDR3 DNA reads TGCGCCAGCAGCTTGGCAGTGAATACGGAGACCCAGTACTTC.

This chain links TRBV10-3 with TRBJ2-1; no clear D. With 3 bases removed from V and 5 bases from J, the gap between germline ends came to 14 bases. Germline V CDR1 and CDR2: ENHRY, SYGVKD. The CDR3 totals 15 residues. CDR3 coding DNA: TGTGCCATCAGTGATATGCGGAAACAAGACAATGAGCAGTTCTTC. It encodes CAISDMRKQDNEQFF.

The CDR3 region is CASSPRPLNTEAFF. The CDR3 region has the DNA TGTGCCAGCTCACCACGGCCATTGAACACTGAAGCTTTCTTT. This chain joins TRBV18 and TRBJ1-1; D unresolved. Germline V CDR1 and CDR2: KGHSH, LQKENI. The CDR3 extends over 14 amino acids. V shed 1 base and J shed 0 bases, with 6 bases lying between them.

The CDR3 region has the DNA TGTGCCAGCTCACCACCCGGACTAGCATCCACCGGGGAGCTGTTTTTT. The encoded protein is CASSPPGLASTGELFF. This chain connects TRBV18 to TRBJ2-2, with 8 bases identical to TRBD2. This CDR3 has 16 amino acids. Germline V CDR1 and CDR2: KGHSH, LQKENI. V was pared by 0 bases and J by 4 bases, with 4 bases of the junction left unmatched. The full variable domain, its missing parts supplied by reference TRBV18 and TRBJ2-2, is NAGVMQNPRHLVRRRGQEARLRCSPMKGHSHVYWYRQLPEEGLKFMVYLQKENIIDESGMPKERFSAEFPKEGPSILRIQQVVRGDSAAYFCASSPPGLASTGELFFGEGSRLTVL.

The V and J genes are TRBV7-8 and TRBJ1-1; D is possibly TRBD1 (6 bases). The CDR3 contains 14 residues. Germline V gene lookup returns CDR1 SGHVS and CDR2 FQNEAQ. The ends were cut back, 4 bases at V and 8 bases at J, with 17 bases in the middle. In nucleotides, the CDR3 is TGTGCCAGCAGCTCCAGACGGACAGACGACGAAGCTTTCTTT. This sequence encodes CASSSRRTDDEAFF.

This CDR3 reads CSVEGGFQPSEQYF. In DNA, the CDR3 is TGCAGCGTTGAAGGCGGCTTCCAACCCTCCGAGCAGTACTTC. The chain uses TRBV29-1 and TRBJ2-7; D gene unclear. From germline, CDR1 is SQVTM and CDR2 ANQGSEA. The CDR3 has 14 amino acids. The V and J ends lost 1 base and 6 bases respectively, with 16 bases between them.

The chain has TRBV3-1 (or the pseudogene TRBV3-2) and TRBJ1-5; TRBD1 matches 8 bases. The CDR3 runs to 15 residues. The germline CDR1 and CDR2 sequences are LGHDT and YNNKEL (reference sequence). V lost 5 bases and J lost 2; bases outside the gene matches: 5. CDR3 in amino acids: CASSKTGDGNQPQHF. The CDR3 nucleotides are TGTGCCAGCAGCAAGACAGGGGATGGCAATCAGCCCCAGCATTTT.

CDR3: CASSLGGGSSTDTQYF. CDR3 bases: TGTGCCAGCAGTTTAGGGGGCGGGTCTAGCACAGATACGCAGTATTTT. The chain recombines TRBV27 with TRBJ2-3; TRBD1 is a possible D gene (6 bases). V lost 2 bases to trimming and J lost 0 bases, with 12 bases between them. This CDR3 has 16 residues. Germline CDR1 reads MNHEY; CDR2 reads SMNVEV (reference sequence).

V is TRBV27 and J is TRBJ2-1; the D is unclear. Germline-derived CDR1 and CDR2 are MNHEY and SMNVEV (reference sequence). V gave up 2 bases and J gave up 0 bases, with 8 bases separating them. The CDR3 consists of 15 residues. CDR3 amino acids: CASSLSTSSYNEQFF. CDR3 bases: TGTGCCAGCAGTTTAAGTACAAGCTCCTACAATGAGCAGTTCTTC.

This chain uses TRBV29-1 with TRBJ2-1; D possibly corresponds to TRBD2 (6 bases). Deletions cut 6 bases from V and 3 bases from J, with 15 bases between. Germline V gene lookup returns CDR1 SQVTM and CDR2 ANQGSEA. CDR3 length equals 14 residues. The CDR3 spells CSVLGTRLYNEQFF. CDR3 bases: TGCAGCGTCCTCGGGACTCGCCTCTACAATGAGCAGTTCTTC.

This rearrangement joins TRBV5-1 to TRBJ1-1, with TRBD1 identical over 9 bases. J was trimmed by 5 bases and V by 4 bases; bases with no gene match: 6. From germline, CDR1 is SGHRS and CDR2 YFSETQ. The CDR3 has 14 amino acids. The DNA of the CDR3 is TGCGCCAGCAGCGGAACAGGGGGCAAAACTGAAGCTTTCTTT. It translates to CASSGTGGKTEAFF.

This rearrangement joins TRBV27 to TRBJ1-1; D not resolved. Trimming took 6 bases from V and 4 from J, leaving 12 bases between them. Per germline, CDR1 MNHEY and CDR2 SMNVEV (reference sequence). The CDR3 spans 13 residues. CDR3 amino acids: CASSSSWATEAFF. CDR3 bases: TGTGCCAGCAGCTCCTCATGGGCCACTGAAGCTTTCTTT.